This paragraph covers one T cell receptor (beta chain) sequence. Many counts were recorded for this clonotype. The clone's antigen remains unknown. The record has no base qualities; no much larger clone is one base away. Libraries were prepared through multiplex PCR. The data were produced on an Illumina HiSeq 4000. To build TCR beta libraries, CDR3 regions were amplified by Arm-PCR using iRepertoire HTBI primers. Before sequencing, the PCR products underwent gel purification. Per the authors' processing: Across samples, 62 TRBV and 13 to 15 TRBJ segments were identified and used for gene usage analysis of CDR3 amino acid clonotypes. COPE and FqMerger were used to merge filtered high-quality paired reads into contigs. BLAST was used to align contigs to the IMGT TRBV, TRBD and TRBJ reference genes, and CDR3 was defined following IMGT. Any clonotype with a frequency above 0.1% was classified as a highly expanded clone. Shannon entropy was used to measure repertoire diversity, and the Gini coefficient was used to measure V-J evenness. Clonotypes shared by more than one individual were considered public. TCRdb trimmed the raw reads at Q25, called clones with MiXCR and kept productive beta chains. Rows merge per CDR3 protein into single entries with the most common DNA and genes. The V and J calls come from TCRdb's annotation, not from the publication. The table for this sample lists 500,000 to 700,000 distinct CDR3 sequences; roughly 15% of them were counted only once. The top ten hold 15% to 20% of the sample.

These data are taken from a study of regulatory T cells in long-lasting Graves disease listed by TCRdb under 2021. For context, the study as a whole: Antithyroid drugs had been taken for less than 3 months by newly diagnosed Graves' disease patients. Persistent Graves' disease patients were compared with newly diagnosed Graves' disease patients by peripheral blood TCR sequencing and RNA sequencing. A total of roughly 35 samples underwent TCR sequencing, from 13 patients with persistent Graves' disease and 20 patients with newly diagnosed Graves' disease. The study was conducted in China and was registered as a clinical trial. Here is what the overall study found, with its caveats: Peripheral blood alone was examined, since thyroid tissue, which constituted the primary lesion, could not be accessed. Sequencing and analysis were limited to the TCR beta chain. Persistent patients shared more public clonotypes among themselves (around 2,500) than newly diagnosed patients did (about 900). Compared with newly diagnosed patients, persistent Graves' disease patients had lower TCR Shannon entropy and fewer highly expanded clones, which suggests clonal expansion. The authors acknowledged the small sample size as a limitation that may reduce accuracy.

Interpreted using the paper, the time point label stands for: newly diagnosed GD, antithyroid drugs for less than 3 months. For both TCR sequencing and RNA sequencing, RNA was extracted from PBMCs using TRIzol. The diagnosis of Graves' disease followed American Thyroid Association guidelines. Recruitment of patients was carried out at an endocrinology department in Xi'an, China. Each patient gave 9 to 10 milliliters of peripheral blood, collected in an EDTA anticoagulant tube. Ficoll Paque Plus density gradient separation was used to isolate PBMCs, and no additional T cell sorting was done. An Agilent 2100 Bioanalyzer and agarose gel were used to check RNA quality, while a NanoDrop 2000 measured RNA concentration. These data were also reused for a study on T cells in Graves' hyperthyroidism and ophthalmopathy. That second report states: Graves' hyperthyroidism was defined as stable when no progression to ophthalmopathy occurred over 18 months of follow-up. Hyperthyroidism patients were newly diagnosed, with disease duration under 2 months, and aged 18 to 65 years. Patients with uncontrolled infections, other autoimmune diseases, pregnancy or lactation were excluded. Diagnoses relied on clinical symptoms, serum thyroxine and TRAb, thyroid ultrasound and orbital computed tomography. The first round of RT-PCR for the TCR CDR3 was performed with the HTBI primer set and the Qiagen OneStep RT-PCR kit. Blood samples also contained most of the expanded thyroid clonotypes (frequency above 0.001), which suggests that blood repertoires may reflect thyroid immune responses. A model built on a 13 V-J signature distinguished ophthalmopathy from stable hyperthyroidism, reaching around 87% sensitivity and 81.08% specificity in cross-validation and 80%/75% in testing. In validation, the model predicted progression to ophthalmopathy with around 71% sensitivity and approximately 74% specificity, a median of about six months before onset. TCR V-J signatures able to tell the groups apart were searched for in a discovery cohort of about a hundred patients, of whom more than 40 had Graves' ophthalmopathy and more than 55 had stable Graves' hyperthyroidism. Prospective prediction of ophthalmopathy was tested in an independent validation cohort consisting of under 20 hyperthyroidism patients and approximately 16 patients who later progressed to ophthalmopathy. The roughly 90 discovery patients were divided at random into training and test sets in a 7:3 ratio. In addition, the study compared T-cell repertoires in thyroid tissue and in blood from six Graves' hyperthyroidism patients. Following sampling, methimazole starting at 30 mg daily was given to hyperthyroidism patients, and high-dose intravenous methylprednisolone was given to ophthalmopathy patients. Libraries were constructed in a second round of multiplex PCR, after which size selection and purification were performed. Paired-end sequencing of the libraries was performed with 100 bp reads on an Illumina HiSeq2000. Raw data were processed with SOAPnuke, discarding reads with adapters, uncalled bases, mean Phred below 15, or no exact constant-primer or identifier match. COPE v1.2.5 was used to merge the high-quality paired reads, and each unique nucleotide sequence was defined as a clonotype. MiTCR v1.1 was used to align the clonotypes against IMGT TRBV, TRBD and TRBJ reference segments. The analysis included only V-J combinations with a frequency above 0.0001, which together covered roughly 99% of the repertoires. The TCS score was defined as the ratio of F50 (clonal expansion) to E x V (chaos), calculated using BLOSUM62-based TCRdist between CDR3 peptides within each V-J. Welch's t-statistics and random forest reduced some 510 V-J features to 13, which were used in a naive Bayes classifier (R e1071). Sample size was not statistically predetermined, and investigators were not blinded to group allocation. The paper reports TCR Vbeta CDR3 sequencing of over 130 peripheral blood samples: approximately 41 ophthalmopathy, under 80 hyperthyroidism and around 17 progressor patients.

The clonotype was recovered from a woman aged 25 to 39 with Graves disease. Donor details come from another sample of the same person, matched by shared clones. The source was peripheral blood mononuclear cells (PBMCs), collected at new diagnosis, from a patient treated with antithyroid drugs.

This receptor has the CDR3 CASSLVVGQGAQGTEAFF. The base sequence is TGTGCCAGCAGCTTGGTAGTGGGACAGGGGGCGCAGGGGACTGAAGCTTTCTTT. Recombination joined TRBV11-2 with TRBJ1-1; the central 12 bases match TRBD1. The germline V gene gives CDR1 as SGHAT and CDR2 as FQNNGV. Here V drops 3 bases and J drops 5 bases, and the junction holds 13 bases not matched to any gene. The CDR3, from cysteine to phenylalanine, totals 18 residues. The read is trimmed to its CDR3 DNA, 54 bases read in frame from base 1. When the CDR3 is completed using the reference TRBV11-2 and TRBJ1-1 genes on either side, the full variable domain is EAGVAQSPRYKIIEKRQSVAFWCNPISGHATLYWYQQILGQGPKLLIQFQNNGVVDDSQLPKDRFSAERLKGVDSTLKIQPAKLEDSAVYLCASSLVVGQGAQGTEAFFGQGTRLTVV.